The 18 T cell receptor beta chains below come from one sample, sequenced in a study of T cell repertoires in cytomegalovirus infection. For these receptors, no antigen is known. TCRdb re-called the reads through MiXCR, storing one row per CDR3 protein. The sample yields about 55,000 distinct CDR3 sequences, roughly a fifth seen once. The sequenced sample was CD8+ T cells from cultured PBMCs, obtained from culture after CMV antigen stimulation. The receptor source for this set is a human donor in good health (CMV status not recorded). Some clones in this sample may be carry-over from other donors' samples.

This clonotype was seen more than once but under ten times. V gene TRBV7-2 combines with J gene TRBJ2-1; D gene ambiguous. Between the trimmed V and J ends, which lost 5 bases and 6 bases, there was a span of 5 bases. The CDR3 covers 11 residues. In germline, CDR1 is SGHTA, CDR2 FQGNSA. The CDR3 loop reads CASSMGNEQFF. The CDR3 DNA is TGTGCCAGCAGCATGGGCAATGAGCAGTTCTTC.

The chain uses TRBV23-1 and TRBJ2-5; D possibly corresponds to TRBD2 (5 bases). TRBV23-1 falls under the ORF class, with uncertain function. Trimming shortened V by 2 bases and J by 3 bases, and 22 bases separated the two germline ends. The CDR3 totals 18 residues. This CDR3 is CASSQQVREGVRKETQYF. As DNA, the CDR3 is TGCGCCAGCAGTCAACAGGTCCGAGAGGGTGTTAGAAAAGAGACCCAGTACTTC.

V is TRBV7-2 and J is TRBJ1-2; the D gene is possibly TRBD1 (6 bases). With 2 bases removed from V and 8 bases from J, the gap between germline ends came to 15 bases. This CDR3 is 14 amino acids long. Germline lookup yields CDR1 SGHTA and CDR2 FQGNSA. In DNA form, the CDR3 reads TGTGCCAGCAGCTTACAGGGCCTCACAGGGGGCTACACCTTC. This codes for CASSLQGLTGGYTF.

This clonotype appeared a few times. The rearrangement joins TRBV12-3 or TRBV12-4 to TRBJ1-4; D not resolved. CDR3 length: 13 residues. The V end was cut by 8 bases, the J end by 7 bases, with 14 bases between. This CDR3 reads CASYSGVGEKLFF. CDR3 nucleotide sequence: TGTGCCAGCTACTCCGGGGTGGGTGAAAAACTGTTTTTT.

This clonotype was recorded once. This chain joins TRBV3-1 and TRBJ2-3; D uncertain. The CDR3 sequence is 12 residues long. CDR1 LGHDT and CDR2 YNNKEL come from the germline V gene (reference sequence). Between the trimmed V and J ends, which lost 1 base and 3 bases, there was a span of 2 bases. CDR3 protein: CASSQVTDTQYF. Here the CDR3 DNA reads TGTGCCAGCAGCCAAGTAACAGATACGCAGTATTTT.

The genes are TRBV9 and TRBJ2-5; 8 bases match TRBD1. The CDR3 is 15 amino acids. V trimming: 0 bases; J trimming: 5 bases; junction bases outside the gene matches: 6. Germline-derived CDR1 and CDR2 are SGDLS and YYNGEE. CDR3 coding DNA: TGTGCCAGCAGCGTAGGGACAGGGTTGGTGGAGACCCAGTACTTC. This translates into CASSVGTGLVETQYF.

This clonotype appeared a few times. The gene calls are TRBV6-9 and TRBJ2-3, with D tentatively TRBD2 (5 bases). The V gene lost 1 base and the J gene lost 0 bases, with 11 bases spanning the gap. The germline CDR1 and CDR2 sequences are MNHGY and SVAAGI. The CDR3 runs 16 residues. The CDR3 DNA reads as TGTGCCAGCAGTTATTGCAGTGGGGAGAGCACAGATACGCAGTATTTT. This translates into CASSYCSGESTDTQYF.

The table lists this clonotype with a few counts. The V and J genes are TRBV15 and TRBJ2-7; a weak D match, TRBD2 (5 bases). The CDR3 consists of 13 residues. The germline V gene encodes CDR1 LNHNV and CDR2 YYDKDF (reference sequence). Trimming removed 5 bases at V and 4 bases at J, with 12 bases between. The CDR3 loop reads CATSAKGGYEQYF. Written as DNA, the CDR3 is TGTGCCACCAGCGCGAAGGGCGGGTACGAGCAGTACTTC.

This chain links TRBV28 with TRBJ2-7; 7 bases align to TRBD2. The CDR3 is 14 amino acids. The germline V gene encodes CDR1 MDHEN and CDR2 SYDVKM. Trimming cost V 4 bases and J 3 bases; bases outside gene matches: 6. The DNA for the CDR3 is TGTGCCAGCAGTTACCCTAGCGGAGACTACGAGCAGTACTTC. Its translation: CASSYPSGDYEQYF.

This clonotype was seen only a few times. V gene TRBV12-3 or TRBV12-4 combines with J gene TRBJ2-5; 7 bases fit TRBD2. The CDR3 length is 14 residues. The V and J ends lost 5 bases and 5 bases, in that order; junction bases with no gene match: 8. CDR3 sequence (DNA): TGTGCCAGCAGTGTCACTAGCGTGGGGGAGACCCAGTACTTC. Residues: CASSVTSVGETQYF.

This clonotype turned up a few times. V and J are TRBV7-8 and TRBJ2-3; 15 bases are a match to TRBD2. The CDR3 spans 16 residues. The V gene end was trimmed by 5 bases and the J gene end by 3 bases; junction bases not matched to a gene: 3. The germline V gene has CDR1 SGHVS and CDR2 FQNEAQ. CDR3 nucleotide sequence: TGTGCCAGCAGCCAAGGACTAGCGGGGGGGACAGATACGCAGTATTTT. Its translation is CASSQGLAGGTDTQYF.

This chain uses TRBV5-4 with TRBJ1-4, with D unresolved. This CDR3 is built from 18 residues. The ends were cut back, 0 bases at V and 0 bases at J, with 15 bases in the middle. The germline V gene has CDR1 SGHNT and CDR2 YYREEE (reference sequence). CDR3 nucleotide sequence: TGTGCCAGCAGCTTGGGGTCGGCGGCCCTGTCAACTAATGAAAAACTGTTTTTT. Translating it yields CASSLGSAALSTNEKLFF.

This CDR3 is CASSVGAQNTEAFF. CDR3 nucleotide sequence: TGTGCCAGCAGCGTAGGTGCGCAGAACACTGAAGCTTTCTTT. The chain carries TRBV9 and TRBJ1-1; D gene unclear. CDR1 and CDR2 (germline): SGDLS, YYNGEE. The CDR3 is made up of 14 amino acids. V lost 0 bases to trimming and J lost 1 base, with 7 bases between them. Full variable domain (rest looked up from reference TRBV9 and TRBJ1-1): DSGVTQTPKHLITATGQRVTLRCSPRSGDLSVYWYQQSLDQGLQFLIQYYNGEERAKGNILERFSAQQFPDLHSELNLSSLELGDSALYFCASSVGAQNTEAFFGQGTRLTVV.

This clonotype has more than one count but fewer than ten. The chain uses TRBV7-2 and TRBJ2-7; D may correspond to TRBD1 or TRBD2 (5 bases each). Per germline, CDR1 SGHTA and CDR2 FQGNSA. The CDR3 has 16 amino acids. V shed 5 bases and J shed 6 bases, with 23 bases lying between them. The CDR3 spells CASSALLTGPLPEQYF. The DNA for the CDR3 is TGTGCCAGCAGCGCCCTGTTGACGGGACCTCTTCCCGAGCAGTACTTC.

The CDR3 DNA reads as TGCAGCGTTGTTTGGAGCGGGGGGCTCGCCGGGGAGCTGTTTTTT. Amino acids: CSVVWSGGLAGELFF. The chain combines TRBV29-1 with TRBJ2-2, with 9 nucleotides matching TRBD2. CDR1 and CDR2 (germline): SQVTM, ANQGSEA. The CDR3 loop spans 15 amino acids. V shed 4 bases, J shed 6 bases, and the junction held 9 bases outside the gene matches.

In this sample, this clonotype turned up a few times. The J gene is TRBJ2-5, the V gene TRBV19; D unclear. The CDR3 length is 13 residues. V was shortened by 3 bases and J by 5 bases, with 10 bases between the two germline ends. Germline CDR1 LNHDA, CDR2 SQIVND (reference sequence). The CDR3 spells CASSISGVETQYF. DNA of the CDR3: TGTGCCAGTAGTATTTCTGGGGTGGAGACCCAGTACTTC.

This clonotype was seen only a few times. The chain recombines TRBV6-5 with TRBJ2-1; TRBD2 matches 7 bases. The CDR3 runs 16 residues. Trimming removed 5 bases from V and 2 bases from J; junction bases left unmatched: 9. Germline CDR1 is MNHEY and CDR2 is SVGAGI. This CDR3 reads CASSLSRESPYNEQFF. The CDR3 nucleotides read TGTGCCAGCAGTCTATCGCGGGAGTCCCCCTACAATGAGCAGTTCTTC.

The chain combines TRBV6-1 with TRBJ2-6; D is undetermined. CDR3 length: 14 amino acids. V lost 8 bases and J lost 0, with 8 bases in between. Germline V gene data show CDR1 as MNHNS and CDR2 as SASEGT. The CDR3 bases are TGTGCCAGCGGAGAGAGCTCTGGGGCCAACGTCCTGACTTTC. This sequence encodes CASGESSGANVLTF.